The following is a T cell receptor beta chain sequence with its context. These data are taken from a study of blood T cell repertoires in COVID-19. Across the whole study: Collection of acute and convalescent COVID-19 samples took place in the United States, Italy and Spain. From T cells, B-cell-depleted T cells, or PBMCs came the material, which was cDNA or gDNA.

Sequencing was performed with immunoSEQ multiplex PCR; in TCRdb, only in-frame clones are kept and a portion is missing. The repertoire has 70,000 to 85,000 clones, under 85% of them found once; the top ten carry approximately 9.1%. Germline assignment: CDR1 SGHRS and CDR2 YFSETQ. The CDR3 totals 13 residues. Trimming shortened V by 4 bases and J by 4 bases, and 11 bases separated the two germline ends. The chain has TRBV5-1 and TRBJ1-2; D gene unclear. The sequencing sample was made of peripheral blood. This sequence originates from a human donor in a cohort sampled during active COVID-19. CDR3 region: CASSDGSTYGYTF. Written as DNA, the CDR3 is TGCGCCAGCAGCGACGGGTCGACCTATGGCTACACCTTC. Based on the CDR3 plus reference TRBV5-1 and TRBJ1-2, the full variable domain is KAGVTQTPRYLIKTRGQQVTLSCSPISGHRSVSWYQQTPGQGLQFLFEYFSETQRNKGNFPGRFSGRQFSNSRSEMNVSTLELGDSALYLCASSDGSTYGYTFGSGTRLTVV.